This entry lists 22 T cell receptor beta chains sequenced from one sample in a study of naive and memory T cell subsets. Two oligonucleotides, mixed equimolar, formed the beta constant-region primer covering TRBC1 and TRBC2. Ligated cDNA was amplified by four rounds of PCR with nested alpha and beta constant-region primers and SP2. TCRdb recomputed calls from the UMI-ligation and nested PCR reads with MiXCR, one row per CDR3 protein. This table holds approximately 150,000 distinct CDR3 sequences, around 21% found once. Their recognized antigens are unknown. Study-wide findings and caveats: A few larger clonotypes appeared in naive repertoires, especially CD8, possibly memory cells re-expressing CD45RA.

The specimen was naive CD8+ T cells from blood. All receptors come from a human donor in good health.

This clonotype was detected a few times. The V and J genes are TRBV12-5 and TRBJ1-1; D possibly corresponds to TRBD1 (5 bases). The CDR3 runs to 15 residues. Germline lookup yields CDR1 LGHNT and CDR2 FRNRAP. Trimming cost V 3 bases and J 2 bases, with 13 bases left between them. This CDR3 reads CASGFTTDRNTEAFF. CDR3 coding DNA: TGTGCTAGTGGTTTCACCACCGACAGAAACACTGAAGCTTTCTTT.

This clonotype has just a few counts. The junction shows a germline mismatch at one end, possibly a read error. This chain connects TRBV6-2 or TRBV6-3 to TRBJ2-7; TRBD1 is a possible D gene (6 bases). The CDR3 is made up of 13 amino acids. Germline V gene sequence: CDR1 MNHEY, CDR2 SVGEGT. The DNA of the CDR3 is TGTGCCAGCAGCTACTACAGGGAAGCTGAGCCGTACTTC. It yields the protein CASSYYREAEPYF.

This clonotype was seen a few times. This chain connects TRBV5-6 to TRBJ2-1, with unresolved D. Germline V gene data show CDR1 as SGHDT and CDR2 as YYEEEE. V was pared by 0 bases and J by 6 bases, with 4 bases between. This CDR3 comprises 12 residues. CDR3 in DNA: TGTGCCAGCAGCTTGGTCCTCAATGAGCAGTTCTTC. The encoded protein is CASSLVLNEQFF.

This clonotype was recorded many times. CDR3 sequence reads: CASSLQSGDYEQYF. The CDR3 DNA follows: TGTGCCAGCAGCCTTCAATCAGGAGATTACGAGCAGTACTTC. The V call is TRBV7-6, the J call TRBJ2-7; D uncertain. The CDR3 runs 14 residues. V lost 5 bases and J lost 4, with 15 bases in between. Germline assignment: CDR1 SGHVS and CDR2 FNYEAQ. Supplemented by reference TRBV7-6 and TRBJ2-7, the full variable domain reads GAGVSQSPRYKVTKRGQDVALRCDPISGHVSLYWYRQALGQGPEFLTYFNYEAQQDKSGLPNDRFSAERPEGSISTLTIQRTEQRDSAMYRCASSLQSGDYEQYFGPGTRLTVT.

This clonotype was detected only a few times. V is TRBV24-1 and J is TRBJ2-3; 8 nucleotides line up with TRBD1. This CDR3 is 19 amino acids long. J was trimmed by 6 bases and V by 3 bases; bases with no gene match: 19. Germline V gene lookup returns CDR1 KGHDR and CDR2 SFDVKD. The CDR3 region has the DNA TGTGCCACCAGTGATCCCCAGGGGGCGGAAGCCCTAAGCAGGGATACGCAGTATTTT. This gives the protein CATSDPQGAEALSRDTQYF.

At least ten counts were recorded for this clonotype. The chain employs TRBV29-1 and TRBJ2-7; D unresolved. The germline gives CDR1 SQVTM, CDR2 ANQGSEA. V was clipped by 6 bases and J by 4 bases, with 16 bases between them. The CDR3 extends over 13 amino acids. The CDR3 bases are TGCAGCGTAATGAAGGAAGTGGATTACGAGCAGTACTTC. Amino acid sequence: CSVMKEVDYEQYF.

This clonotype has only a few counts. J is TRBJ1-1 and V is TRBV7-8; D is uncertain. The V and J ends lost 7 bases and 5 bases respectively, with 14 bases between them. The V gene's germline CDR1 is SGHVS and CDR2 FQNEAQ. The CDR3 runs to 13 residues. The DNA for the CDR3 is TGTGCCAGCAACGATGGACGGGGAACTGAAGCTTTCTTT. The encoded protein is CASNDGRGTEAFF.

J is TRBJ2-3 and V is TRBV20-1; 9 positions agree with TRBD2. V dropped 1 base and J dropped 0; count of bases not matched to a gene: 5. Per the germline V gene, CDR1 is DFQATT and CDR2 is SNEGSKA (reference sequence). The CDR3 is made up of 16 amino acids. CDR3 nucleotides: TGCAGTGCTAGAGGGCGCACTAGCGGGAGCACAGATACGCAGTATTTT. It translates to CSARGRTSGSTDTQYF.

This clonotype was observed a few times. The chain employs TRBV4-1 and TRBJ2-2; 7 nucleotides agree with TRBD1. This CDR3 region has 13 residues. CDR1 and CDR2 from the germline V gene are MGHRA and YSYEKL. The ends lost 9 bases at V and 0 bases at J; junction bases unmatched: 1. CDR3 amino acids: CASGTANTGELFF. DNA of the CDR3: TGCGCCAGTGGGACAGCGAACACCGGGGAGCTGTTTTTT.

This clonotype was observed a handful of times. This rearrangement joins TRBV27 to TRBJ1-1, with D uncertain. The CDR3 loop spans 14 amino acids. V was cut by 3 bases and J by 1 base, with 9 bases left in between. Germline assignment: CDR1 MNHEY and CDR2 SMNVEV (reference sequence). The CDR3 bases are TGTGCCAGCAGTTTGTTCCTGGGGAACACTGAAGCTTTCTTT. This gives the protein CASSLFLGNTEAFF.

This clonotype was picked up a small number of times. V and J are TRBV20-1 and TRBJ1-5, with no clear D. The V end lost 0 bases, the J end lost 6 bases, and 6 bases lay between the germline ends. Germline V gives CDR1 DFQATT, CDR2 SNEGSKA (reference sequence). CDR3 length: 12 amino acids. The CDR3 spells CSARDSSQPQHF. Here the CDR3 DNA reads TGCAGTGCTAGAGATAGTAGTCAGCCCCAGCATTTT.

The genes are TRBV27 and TRBJ1-6, with a possible D match to TRBD1 (5 bases). Trimming pared 3 bases from V and 5 bases from J, leaving 11 bases between. Per the germline V gene, CDR1 is MNHEY and CDR2 is SMNVEV (reference sequence). The CDR3 has 15 residues. As DNA, the CDR3 is TGTGCCAGCAGTTTGACAGTATCAGATAATTCACCCCTCCACTTT. This encodes CASSLTVSDNSPLHF.

The CDR3 spells CSVAGPDDNEQFF. CDR3 DNA: TGCAGCGTTGCAGGGCCCGACGACAATGAGCAGTTCTTC. The chain recombines TRBV29-1 with TRBJ2-1; the D gene is possibly TRBD1 (5 bases). This CDR3 is 13 amino acids long. Germline assignment: CDR1 SQVTM and CDR2 ANQGSEA. V dropped 4 bases and J dropped 5 bases, with 12 bases sitting between them.

Only a few counts were recorded for this clonotype. The chain employs TRBV19 and TRBJ2-2; weak D call: TRBD1 (6 bases). V shed 3 bases and J shed 5 bases, with 10 bases lying between them. This CDR3 has 14 residues. Germline V lookup: CDR1 LNHDA, CDR2 SQIVND (reference sequence). CDR3 protein: CASSMGTSTGELFF. CDR3 DNA sequence: TGTGCCAGTAGTATGGGGACATCTACCGGGGAGCTGTTTTTT.

This clonotype was detected only a few times. CDR3 in DNA: TGTGCCAGCAGCTTATCGGTGGGACCGACGAACACCGGGGAGCTGTTTTTT. Translating it yields CASSLSVGPTNTGELFF. The chain links TRBV11-2 to TRBJ2-2; possibly TRBD1 or TRBD2 for D (5 bases each). Per germline, CDR1 SGHAT and CDR2 FQNNGV. CDR3 size: 17 residues. V was cut by 2 bases and J by 0 bases, with 13 bases left in between. The variable domain in full, completed from reference TRBV11-2 and TRBJ2-2, reads EAGVAQSPRYKIIEKRQSVAFWCNPISGHATLYWYQQILGQGPKLLIQFQNNGVVDDSQLPKDRFSAERLKGVDSTLKIQPAKLEDSAVYLCASSLSVGPTNTGELFFGEGSRLTVL.

The V gene is TRBV15, the J gene TRBJ1-1; 7 bases are shared with TRBD1. Per the germline V gene, CDR1 is LNHNV and CDR2 is YYDKDF (reference sequence). The CDR3 length is 15 residues. Trimming took 9 bases from V and 1 from J; bases not matched to a gene: 11. CDR3 amino acids: CATAGTAEQNTEAFF. The DNA for the CDR3 is TGTGCCACTGCCGGGACAGCCGAGCAGAACACTGAAGCTTTCTTT.

This clonotype was recorded a few times. The chain carries TRBV28 and TRBJ2-7, with D perhaps matching TRBD1 or TRBD2 (6 bases each). The CDR3 contains 14 residues. Trimming took 2 bases from V and 7 from J, leaving 15 bases between them. Germline values: CDR1 MDHEN, CDR2 SYDVKM. The CDR3, as DNA: TGTGCCAGCAGTTTAAGTCCGGGGGCCCGGGAGCAGTACTTC. Protein sequence: CASSLSPGAREQYF. Based on the CDR3 plus reference TRBV28 and TRBJ2-7, the full variable domain is DVKVTQSSRYLVKRTGEKVFLECVQDMDHENMFWYRQDPGLGLRLIYFSYDVKMKEKGDIPEGYSVSREKKERFSLILESASTNQTSMYLCASSLSPGAREQYFGPGTRLTVT.

The rearrangement joins TRBV15 to TRBJ2-1, with TRBD2 matching 8 bases. This CDR3 region has 15 residues. Trimming took 3 bases from V and 0 from J; bases not matched to a gene: 1. Per the germline V gene, CDR1 is LNHNV and CDR2 is YYDKDF (reference sequence). Written as DNA, the CDR3 is TGTGCCACCAGCAGCGGGGGGGCCTCCTACAATGAGCAGTTCTTC. Translating gives CATSSGGASYNEQFF.

The chain carries TRBV29-1 and TRBJ2-7; D gene ambiguous. V gave up 3 bases and J gave up 1 base, with 10 bases separating them. Germline V CDR1 and CDR2: SQVTM, ANQGSEA. This CDR3 contains 13 residues. CDR3 bases: TGCAGCGTTGAGCAGTTAGGATCCTACGAGCAGTACTTC. This sequence encodes CSVEQLGSYEQYF.

This clonotype was picked up many times. The chain links TRBV29-1 to TRBJ1-1, with D perhaps matching TRBD1 (5 bases). Germline CDR1 SQVTM, CDR2 ANQGSEA. The CDR3 spans 16 residues. Trimming pared 5 bases from V and 3 bases from J, leaving 22 bases between. In DNA, the CDR3 is TGCAGCGTTTGGGCGCTCGGGGGGATTCAGGACACTGAAGCTTTCTTT. Its translation: CSVWALGGIQDTEAFF.

J is TRBJ2-7 and V is TRBV12-3 or TRBV12-4, with TRBD2 as a possible D gene (6 bases). The CDR3 loop spans 13 amino acids. The V end was cut by 6 bases, the J end by 7 bases, with 16 bases between. The CDR3 protein is CASRLPGEREQYF. In DNA form, the CDR3 reads TGTGCCAGCAGGCTCCCGGGGGAGCGGGAGCAGTACTTC.

This clonotype was observed a few times. This sequence joins TRBV4-3 and TRBJ1-3; D is unresolved. V lost 0 bases to trimming and J lost 4 bases, with 16 bases between them. In germline, CDR1 is LGHNA, CDR2 YSLEER. The CDR3 runs to 17 residues. CDR3 loop: CASSQDSAKILGNTIYF. The DNA for the CDR3 is TGCGCCAGCAGCCAAGATTCTGCTAAGATACTAGGAAACACCATATATTTT.